Detailed here is one T cell receptor (beta chain). Its antigen is still unknown. Base qualities are not recorded, but no much larger clone differs from it by a single base. Synthesis of TCR cDNA relied on 5'RACE template switching, a step that introduced a universal primer site along with unique molecular identifiers. Priming for cDNA synthesis came from both the TCR alpha and TCR beta constant segments. Library amplification involved two PCR steps, and the second step added sample barcodes and sequencing adapters. Sequencing of libraries was performed on Illumina HiSeq 2500 (2x100 bp) or NovaSeq (2x150 bp). On the study's bioinformatics: MIGEC was used to demultiplex reads and collapse the reads into UMI consensus sequences, and MiXCR was used for V(D)J alignment. Vaccine-responding clonotypes were defined with edgeR using replicate PBMC samples, requiring FDR below 0.01 and a log2 fold change above 5 up to day 15. Each bulk clonotype received a CD4 or CD8 identity based on whether the sequenced CD4 or CD8 repertoire contained that clonotype at higher abundance. TCRdb passed the public sequencing reads through fastp at Q25 and MiXCR, retaining productive beta sequences. Duplicate CDR3 protein sequences are folded into a single record with the most common DNA and genes. These V and J calls derive from TCRdb rather than the authors' analysis. This sample gives a few hundred thousand distinct CDR3 sequences in total; less than 20% of them show up just once. The ten largest clones take up 17% of the sample.

Trimming at the junction amounts to 5 bases on V and 5 bases on J, and the germline ends lie 9 bases apart. The CDR3 runs 12 residues from the cysteine to the phenylalanine. The entry retains the CDR3 DNA only, 36 bases that are in frame from base 1. From a lookup of the germline V gene, CDR1 and CDR2 are MGHDK and SYGVNS. Per the publication, the treatment or condition label means: live attenuated yellow fever vaccine strain. At each blood-draw timepoint, two biological replicates of bulk PBMCs were obtained. A standard Ficoll-Paque protocol was used to isolate PBMCs from peripheral blood. TriZol was used to extract RNA from bulk PBMCs, from CD4 and CD8 fractions, and from dextramer-positive and dextramer-negative fractions. The entry originates in a study of T cells after yellow fever vaccination (dated by TCRdb to the late 2010s). For context, the study as a whole: The SMART-Seq v4 Ultra Low Input RNA kit was used to prepare libraries from fractions with low cell numbers. Blood was collected at multiple timepoints before and after primary and secondary immunization, and bulk PBMC replicates and cell subsets were isolated. To track T-cell clones before and after primary and booster YFV17D yellow fever vaccination, bulk TCR alpha and beta repertoires were sequenced longitudinally. Two healthy male donors made up the cohort, one aged 18 to 30 years and the other aged 30 to 39 years. What the study reported, not specific to this receptor: Because the study included only a couple of donors, the extent to which the findings can be generalized is limited. FACS-sorted repertoires could contain abundant contaminating clonotypes from the bulk population, so computational filtering was required. Most clones expanded after primary vaccination were re-detected after the booster (approximately 95% of CD4 and more than 70% of CD8), suggesting broad memory maintenance. The secondary T-cell response was found to be weaker but faster than the primary response, with a peak reached on day 5 rather than on day 15. A small share of clonotypes occurred in both CD4 and CD8 compartments, likely arising from convergent recombination.

The specimen was PBMCs, collected roughly 5 days after the first yellow fever vaccination. The rearranged segments are TRBV25-1 and TRBJ2-5; no D segment can be confidently identified. The TCR sequence derives from a man between 18 and 35 years old who received the YFV17D yellow fever vaccine. The encoded CDR3 is CASSLMGETQYF. The sequenced DNA is TGTGCCAGCAGTTTGATGGGGGAGACCCAGTACTTC.